This TCR beta chain was captured in a study of T cell clones after liver transplantation. Across the study: Third-party-reactive TCRbeta sequences from pre-transplant mixed lymphocyte reactions served as antigen-independent comparators.

The method was immunoSEQ multiplex PCR; TCRdb's version includes in-frame clones alone and lacks a portion of them. The top ten clones hold 2.7% of a sample with about 75,000 clones, around 90% of them seen once. V lost 6 bases, J lost 1 base, and 9 bases lay in between. The germline gives CDR1 KGHSH, CDR2 LQKENI. The CDR3 sequence is 13 residues long. The origin of this receptor is a human donor who received a liver transplant. This sample comprised CD4+ T cells from blood, obtained before liver transplant. The genes are TRBV18 and TRBJ1-1; D unresolved. The CDR3 DNA reads TGTGCCAGCTCGCCCGTAGGGAACACTGAAGCTTTCTTT. Protein: CASSPVGNTEAFF.